The source of this T cell receptor (beta chain) is a study of early T cells in non-severe SARS-CoV-2 infection (dated by TCRdb to the early 2020s). Concerning the study at large: TCR sequencing used bulk RNA from unsorted whole blood, so alpha and beta chains could not be paired.

V ends up 6 bases short and J 4 bases short, with an unmatched junction base count of 13. Measured from the cysteine to the phenylalanine, the CDR3 is 16 residues long. Only the CDR3 DNA stays, 48 bases, in frame from base 1. CDR1 and CDR2, per the germline V gene, are SGHTA and FQGNSA. On the study overall, not on this receptor specifically: VDJdb matching was skewed toward anti-spike CD8 responses and likely underestimated virus-specific expansions by missing private and CD4 specificities.

The sample holds a few counts of this clonotype. Its antigen has not been determined. The record has no base qualities; no much larger clone is one base away. This was a case-control study nested in a cohort of healthcare workers in London, UK, who had nasopharyngeal swab PCR tests and blood samples taken every week. Healthcare workers were recruited between 23 and 31 March 2020, during the week of the UK lockdown, and were followed weekly for up to roughly 15 weeks. The library was generated by 5' RACE. These reads were obtained on a NextSeq 500. Unique molecular identifiers were attached to individual cDNA molecules in the TCR library protocol so that sequencing error and PCR bias could be corrected. TCR alpha and beta chains were both sequenced, and the abundances of alpha and beta sequences in each sample were closely correlated with each other. The study's own analysis went as follows. V gene, J gene and CDR3 annotation of TCR sequences was performed with Decombinator V4. Expanded TCRs were defined as changing significantly between any two time points under a Poisson model with p below 0.0001. TCR abundances were normalised to the total number of TCRs sequenced per sample and were expressed as counts per million. TRAV1-2 paired with TRAJ12, TRAJ20 or TRAJ33 defined MAIT TCRs, while TRAV10 paired with TRAJ18 defined iNKT TCRs. VDJdb, accessed on 1 November 2021, was searched for TCRs annotated for CMV, EBV and SARS-CoV-2, and TCRs annotated for more than one antigen were excluded. In TCRdb, the public reads were trimmed at Q25 with fastp and aligned with MiXCR, with productive beta chains retained. Identical CDR3 protein sequences are pooled into one entry, listed with their most common genes and DNA. Clone size and V and J calls follow TCRdb, not the original study. Present in this sample are nearly 95,000 distinct CDR3 sequences, about 15% of which were seen just once. The top ten clonotypes cover approximately 5.1% of the sample.

The source material was whole blood, sampled at baseline. The origin of this receptor is an adult who was a healthcare worker with PCR-confirmed SARS-CoV-2 infection or an uninfected control (not recorded which). The rearranged chain carries TRBV7-2 and TRBJ2-3, with 7 middle bases fitting TRBD2. In nucleotides, the sequence is TGTGCCAGCAGACCCTTCGGGCTAGCGGAGGCAGATACGCAGTATTTT. This is translated as CASRPFGLAEADTQYF.